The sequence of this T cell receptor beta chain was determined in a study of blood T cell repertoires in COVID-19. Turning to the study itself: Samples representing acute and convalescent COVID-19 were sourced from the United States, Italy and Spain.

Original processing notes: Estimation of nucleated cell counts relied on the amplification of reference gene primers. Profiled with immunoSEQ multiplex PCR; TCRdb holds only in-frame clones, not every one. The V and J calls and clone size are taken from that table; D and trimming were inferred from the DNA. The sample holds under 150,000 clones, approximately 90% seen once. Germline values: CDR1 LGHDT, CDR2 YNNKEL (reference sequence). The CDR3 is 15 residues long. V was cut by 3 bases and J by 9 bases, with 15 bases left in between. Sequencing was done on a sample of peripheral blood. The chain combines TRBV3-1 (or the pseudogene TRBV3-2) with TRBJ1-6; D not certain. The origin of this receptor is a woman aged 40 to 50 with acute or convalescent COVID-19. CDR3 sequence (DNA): TGTGCCAGCAGCCATCATAGAGAGCTCCTTTCACCCCTCCACTTT. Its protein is CASSHHRELLSPLHF.